This T cell receptor (beta chain) was found in a study of blood T cells in healthy people across ages. The germline V gene has CDR1 KGHDR and CDR2 SFDVKD. The CDR3 contains 11 residues. V shed 4 bases and J shed 10 bases, with 7 bases lying between them. Study findings and constraints: Compared with aged donors, long-lived donors showed fewer expanded clones, suggesting selection. While age rose, TCR beta diversity per million T cells dropped in a roughly linear way. Estimates of total diversity, which came from one million sequenced T cells, were considered to be underestimates. There was a strong correlation between TCR beta diversity and naive T cell percentage.

This clonotype came up a few times. Its antigen is currently unknown. The authors ran a second PCR of 7 to 11 cycles using a sample-barcoded 5' primer and a J-beta primer mix. TCRdb analysed the 5' RACE reads with MiXCR anew, one entry per CDR3 protein. The sample lists hundreds of thousands of distinct CDR3 sequences, about 42% seen once, with around 18% in the top ten. The chain employs TRBV24-1 and TRBJ2-1; D remains unclear. The sequence was obtained from a man in his 60s in good health. The sample comprised blood. The CDR3 reads CATSDQQEQFF. CDR3 nucleotide sequence: TGTGCCACCAGTGACCAACAGGAGCAGTTCTTC.